This T cell receptor beta chain appears in the sequencing data of a study of cytomegalovirus exposure and HLA in healthy donors. Germline CDR1 reads MGHRA; CDR2 reads YSYEKL. The CDR3 runs 14 residues. Trimming left V 1 base short and J 4 bases short, with 8 bases between. Concerning this clone itself: The antigen is unknown.

Overall study findings and caveats: Within a later analysis, the majority of CMV-associated TCR beta chains appeared HLA-restricted. In vitro experiments confirmed that three CMV-associated chains were specific for CMV antigens.

Both 60 Vbeta primers and 13 Jbeta primers went into the PCR. Per the original data handling: An analysis performed later counted around 80 million unique TCR beta chains (roughly 11 million of them shared). Data came from immunoSEQ multiplex PCR; TCRdb stores just in-frame clones and leaves some out. V and J calls and clone size are copied from that table; D and trimming were computed from the DNA. The data show over 200,000 clones, 75% to 90% seen once. Sequenced material: PBMCs. This sequence joins TRBV4-1 and TRBJ1-5, with a possible D match to TRBD1 (5 bases). This receptor was taken from a woman aged 18-29 years in good health and CMV-seronegative. The CDR3 nucleotides are TGCGCCAGCAGCCAAGGGGGGGTAAATCAGCCCCAGCATTTT. It yields the protein CASSQGGVNQPQHF.